The clone carrying this T cell receptor beta chain was counted once. Antigen unknown. This sample was taken from a study of shared clonotypes between healthy human individuals. Study conclusions and caveats: It was anticipated that sequencing depth would influence how many clonotypes donors shared. The donor pool, a small one, limited the genetic and exposure-history diversity represented.

Naivety among CD8 cells was defined by CD45RO negativity and positive CCR7 selection, thereby excluding terminally differentiated effector memory CD45RA+ cells. Sequenced by immunoSEQ multiplex PCR; TCRdb stores in-frame clones only, minus some. The sample yields under 1 million clones, around 92% seen once. CDR1 is MNHEY and CDR2 is SMNVEV in the germline V gene (reference sequence). CDR3 length: 15 amino acids. V gave up 8 bases and J gave up 4 bases; unmatched junction bases: 6. The clonotype comes from a young man in good health. Sequencing was done on a sample of naive CD8+ T cells sorted from blood. The rearrangement joins TRBV27 to TRBJ2-1; 12 bases are shared with TRBD2. The CDR3 coding sequence is TGTGCCAGCGGTTCTAGCGGGAGGGTATACAATGAGCAGTTCTTC. Translating it yields CASGSSGRVYNEQFF.